The clone carrying this T cell receptor (beta chain) showed up just a few times. This sample was taken from a study of T-cell memory formation after mild COVID-19. TCRdb used MiXCR to reprocess the 5' RACE reads, holding one entry per CDR3 protein. Among 210,000 or so distinct CDR3 sequences listed, 18% were seen once. Germline V gene data show CDR1 as KGHSH and CDR2 as LQKENI. CDR3 length: 13 amino acids. The V and J ends lost 4 bases and 10 bases respectively, with 16 bases between them. This chain uses TRBV18 with TRBJ1-1; D possibly corresponds to TRBD1 (6 bases). The clonotype comes from an adult woman who had mild COVID-19 (a few samples of this study predate the infection). Cell type and time point are not known. Source material: PBMCs or a T cell subset sorted from them (not recorded which). CDR3 amino acids: CASSLGQSERAFF. The CDR3 DNA sequence: TGTGCCAGCTCACTGGGACAAAGCGAACGAGCTTTCTTT.